These T cell receptor beta chains were read from a single sample in a study of molecular identifiers for immune sequencing clone quantification. TCRdb fed the PCR reads into MiXCR, producing one record per CDR3 protein. The sample contains around 480,000 distinct CDR3 sequences, about 26% of which appear only once. The sample comprised naive CD8+ T cells from blood, with Jurkat cell RNA spiked in. The receptors here all came from a human donor in good health. Some libraries in this study had Jurkat cell RNA spiked in. CDR3s include the opening cysteine and the closing phenylalanine or tryptophan.

TRBV5-1	TRBJ2-7	CASVPGLAGQSDEQYF
TRBV4-3	TRBJ1-1	CASSESRQWTEAFF
TRBV28	TRBJ2-7	CATSGTAYEQYF
TRBV6-5	TRBJ1-1	CASSYTIQGNTEAFF
TRBV5-5	TRBJ2-3	CASSLKTDTQYF
TRBV19	TRBJ2-7	CASSIYSGGIYEQYF
TRBV7-9	TRBJ2-3	CASSSPGPTSYTDTQYF
TRBV4-2	TRBJ2-3	CASSPRLAGATDTQYF
TRBV7-2	TRBJ2-7	CASSSDPGSSYEQYF
TRBV29-1	TRBJ1-2	CSVSADYGYTF
TRBV7-9	TRBJ1-5	CASSYGWNQPQHF
TRBV9	TRBJ2-6	CASSFRTTPGANVLTF
TRBV24-1	TRBJ2-2	CATSDATSGGVWNTGELFF
TRBV27	TRBJ2-7	CASSVRGQARPYEQYF
TRBV5-6	TRBJ1-1	CASSLPELNTEAFF
TRBV4-1	TRBJ1-2	CASSQDYKTGNGYTF
TRBV19	TRBJ1-2	CASSIGSIGYTF
TRBV6-2/TRBV6-3	TRBJ2-1	CASSLRDRGYNEQFF
TRBV20-1	TRBJ2-7	CSAREGRGSYEQYF
TRBV9	TRBJ2-7	CASSVALAPYEQYF
TRBV2	TRBJ2-3	CARSPAGPFTDTQYF
TRBV7-2	TRBJ2-3	CASSLIAGGRRDTDTQYF
TRBV19	TRBJ2-2	CASTSRFDSLRTGELFF
TRBV7-9	TRBJ2-7	CASTSTESEYEQYF
TRBV20-1	TRBJ2-5	CSVGLAGGLDIPQYF
TRBV7-9	TRBJ1-1	CASGAAGTEAFF
TRBV7-6	TRBJ2-7	CASSDTTGYRPYEQYF